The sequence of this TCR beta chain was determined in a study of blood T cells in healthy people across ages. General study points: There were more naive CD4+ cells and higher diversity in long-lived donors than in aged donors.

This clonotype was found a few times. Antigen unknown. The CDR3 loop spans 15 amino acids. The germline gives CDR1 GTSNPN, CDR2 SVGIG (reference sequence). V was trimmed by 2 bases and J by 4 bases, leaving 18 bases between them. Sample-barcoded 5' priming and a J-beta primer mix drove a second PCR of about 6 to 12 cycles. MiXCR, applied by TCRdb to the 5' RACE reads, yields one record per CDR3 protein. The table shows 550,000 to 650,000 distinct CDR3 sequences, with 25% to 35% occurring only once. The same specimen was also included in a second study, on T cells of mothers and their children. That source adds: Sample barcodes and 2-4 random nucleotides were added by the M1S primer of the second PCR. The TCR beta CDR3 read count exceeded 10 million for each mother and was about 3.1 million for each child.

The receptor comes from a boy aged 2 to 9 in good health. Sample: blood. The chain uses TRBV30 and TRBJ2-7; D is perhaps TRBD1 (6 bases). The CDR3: CAWSPAEDSRYEQYF. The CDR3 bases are TGTGCCTGGAGTCCTGCTGAGGACAGTCGATACGAGCAGTACTTC. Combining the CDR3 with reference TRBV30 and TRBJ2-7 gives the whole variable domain SQTIHQWPATLVQPVGSPLSLECTVEGTSNPNLYWYRQAAGRGLQLLFYSVGIGQISSEVPQNLSASRPQDRQFILSSKKLLLSDSGFYLCAWSPAEDSRYEQYFGPGTRLTVT.